This T cell receptor (beta chain) comes out of a study of blood T cell repertoires in COVID-19. This table comes from immunoSEQ multiplex PCR, and its TCRdb copy is limited to in-frame clones, with some not included. The sample lists roughly 250,000 clones; about 80% were seen once. Germline V gene data show CDR1 as MNHEY and CDR2 as SMNVEV (reference sequence). The CDR3 contains 17 residues. This chain joins TRBV27 and TRBJ1-3; 8 nucleotides line up with TRBD1. The J call is in doubt because the DNA end fits TRBJ2-2 better. This TCR came from a woman of 80 years or more with acute or convalescent COVID-19. Specimen: peripheral blood. The CDR3 nucleotides read TGTGCCAGCAGTTCCTACCTCGACAGGGGAGGCACCGGGGAGCTGTTTTTT. Amino acids: CASSSYLDRGGTGELFF.